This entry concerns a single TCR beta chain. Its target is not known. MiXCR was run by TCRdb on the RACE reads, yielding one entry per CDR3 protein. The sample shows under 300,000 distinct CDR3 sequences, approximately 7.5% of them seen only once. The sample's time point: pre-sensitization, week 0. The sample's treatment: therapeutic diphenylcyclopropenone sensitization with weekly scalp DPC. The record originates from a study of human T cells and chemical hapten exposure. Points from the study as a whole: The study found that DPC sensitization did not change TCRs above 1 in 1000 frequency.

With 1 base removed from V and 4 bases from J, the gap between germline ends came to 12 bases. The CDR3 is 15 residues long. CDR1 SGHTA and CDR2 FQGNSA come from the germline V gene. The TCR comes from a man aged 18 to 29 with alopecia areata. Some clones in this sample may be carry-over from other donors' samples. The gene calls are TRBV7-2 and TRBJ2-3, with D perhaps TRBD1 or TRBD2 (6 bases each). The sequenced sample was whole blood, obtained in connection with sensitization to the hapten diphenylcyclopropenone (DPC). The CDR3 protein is CASSLGGASSDTQYF. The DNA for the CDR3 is TGTGCCAGCAGCTTAGGGGGGGCTTCATCAGATACGCAGTATTTT.